This T cell receptor (beta chain) was captured in a study of human T cells and chemical hapten exposure. Study results and caveats: Expanded TCRs grouped into significantly more large CDR3 similarity clusters than controls produced.

Deletions cut 4 bases from V and 7 bases from J, with 17 bases between. Germline CDR1 ENHRY, CDR2 SYGVKD. The CDR3 is made up of 16 amino acids. This clonotype has ten or more counts. Its antigen is unknown. Original methodology: TCR counts had a median of about 99,000 per sample and spanned 23,224 to 690,600. TCRdb itself ran the RACE reads through MiXCR, one entry per CDR3 protein. V and J calls and clone size were set by TCRdb, not the authors. Seen here are over 45,000 distinct CDR3 sequences, about 9.3% observed once, and the top ten hold roughly 14%. Noted time point: patch test 1, 2 weeks after DPC sensitization. The treatment was: therapeutic diphenylcyclopropenone sensitization with weekly scalp DPC.

The genes are TRBV10-3 and TRBJ1-6; a weak D match, TRBD1 (5 bases). Source: whole blood, taken in connection with sensitization to the hapten diphenylcyclopropenone (DPC). The clonotype comes from a woman in her 40s with alopecia areata. Some clones in this sample may be carry-over from other donors' samples. DNA for the CDR3: TGTGCCATCAGTGGAAGGACCGGGACGGAAAATTCACCCCTCCACTTT. This encodes CAISGRTGTENSPLHF.